This T cell receptor (beta chain) emerged from a study of glioma-infiltrating T cells. TCR alpha and beta CDR3 regions were amplified from RNA using iRepertoire nested multiplex PCR. In TCRdb, the multiplex PCR reads were re-called with MiXCR into one record per CDR3 protein. The sample has about 93,000 distinct CDR3 sequences, roughly 40% seen once; the top ten hold around two fifths. Comment on this clonotype: Its antigen is unidentified. This clone may be a read error of a much larger clone one base away.

Overall study findings and caveats: Very few CDR3 sequences were shared between tissue and blood. Gliomas, especially low-grade, showed above-expected tissue-blood divergence; non-neoplastic patients showed below.

Per the germline V gene, CDR1 is KGHSH and CDR2 is LQKENI. CDR3 length equals 14 residues. The sample taken for sequencing was glioma tissue, nonneoplastic brain tissue, or PBMCs (not recorded which). This TCR came from a human donor with low-grade glioma or glioblastoma, undergoing nonglioma brain surgery, or in good health (not recorded which). The gene calls are TRBV18 and TRBJ2-7; 7 nucleotides line up with TRBD1. Here the CDR3 reads CASSHLQGIYKQYF. CDR3 DNA: TGTGCCAGCTCACATTTACAGGGGATCTACAAGCAGTACTTC.